This T cell receptor (beta chain) was identified during a study of blood T cell repertoires in COVID-19. Libraries were prepared by immunoSEQ multiplex PCR; TCRdb keeps only in-frame clonotypes and omits some of them. The repertoire holds more than 250,000 clones, with roughly 87% as singletons. Per germline, CDR1 SEHNR and CDR2 FQNEAQ (reference sequence). The length of the CDR3 is 14 residues. With 4 bases clipped from V and 1 base from J, the junction kept 2 bases outside the gene matches. The chain is built from TRBV7-9 and TRBJ1-1; TRBD1 matches 8 bases. This clonotype originated in a man in his forties or fifties with active or convalescent COVID-19. Specimen: peripheral blood. The CDR3 DNA follows: TGTGCCAGCAGCTCACAGGGGGGGAACACTGAAGCTTTCTTT. Its translation: CASSSQGGNTEAFF. Full variable domain (remainder filled in from reference TRBV7-9 and TRBJ1-1): DTGVSQNPRHKITKRGQNVTFRCDPISEHNRLYWYRQTLGQGPEFLTYFQNEAQLEKSRLLSDRFSAERPKGSFSTLEIQRTEQGDSAMYLCASSSQGGNTEAFFGQGTRLTVV.